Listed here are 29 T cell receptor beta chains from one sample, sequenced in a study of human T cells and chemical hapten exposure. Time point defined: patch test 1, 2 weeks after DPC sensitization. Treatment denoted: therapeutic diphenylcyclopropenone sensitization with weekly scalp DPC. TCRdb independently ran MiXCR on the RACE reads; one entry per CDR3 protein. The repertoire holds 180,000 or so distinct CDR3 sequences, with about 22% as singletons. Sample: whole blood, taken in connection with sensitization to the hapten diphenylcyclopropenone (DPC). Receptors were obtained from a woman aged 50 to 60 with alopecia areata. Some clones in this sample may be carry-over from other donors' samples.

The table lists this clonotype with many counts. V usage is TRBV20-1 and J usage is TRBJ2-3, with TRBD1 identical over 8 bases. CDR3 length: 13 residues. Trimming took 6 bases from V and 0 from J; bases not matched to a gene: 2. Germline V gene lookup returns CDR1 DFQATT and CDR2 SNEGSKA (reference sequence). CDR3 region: CSATGGSTDTQYF. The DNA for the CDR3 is TGCAGTGCAACAGGGGGTAGCACAGATACGCAGTATTTT.

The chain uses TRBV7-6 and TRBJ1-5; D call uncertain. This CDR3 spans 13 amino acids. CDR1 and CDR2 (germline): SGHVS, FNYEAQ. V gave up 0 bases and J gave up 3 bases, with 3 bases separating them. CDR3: CASSLASNQPQHF. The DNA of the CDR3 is TGTGCCAGCAGCTTAGCCTCCAATCAGCCCCAGCATTTT.

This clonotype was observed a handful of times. The CDR3 loop is CSARIAFEAFF. In DNA, the CDR3 is TGCAGTGCTAGGATCGCCTTTGAAGCTTTCTTT. V usage is TRBV20-1 and J usage is TRBJ1-1; unclear D gene. The CDR3 runs 11 residues. V lost 3 bases to trimming and J lost 7 bases, with 9 bases between them. Germline lookup yields CDR1 DFQATT and CDR2 SNEGSKA (reference sequence).

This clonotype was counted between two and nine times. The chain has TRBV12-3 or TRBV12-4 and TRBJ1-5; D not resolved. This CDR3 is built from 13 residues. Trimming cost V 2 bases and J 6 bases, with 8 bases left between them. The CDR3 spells CASSLTAGQPQHF. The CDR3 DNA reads TGTGCCAGCAGTTTAACGGCGGGTCAGCCCCAGCATTTT.

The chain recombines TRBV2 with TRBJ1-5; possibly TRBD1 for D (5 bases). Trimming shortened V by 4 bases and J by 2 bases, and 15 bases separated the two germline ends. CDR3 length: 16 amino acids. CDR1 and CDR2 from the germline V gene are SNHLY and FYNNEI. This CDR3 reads CASSALRGQGNQPQHF. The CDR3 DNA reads TGTGCCAGCAGTGCCCTGAGGGGTCAAGGCAATCAGCCCCAGCATTTT.

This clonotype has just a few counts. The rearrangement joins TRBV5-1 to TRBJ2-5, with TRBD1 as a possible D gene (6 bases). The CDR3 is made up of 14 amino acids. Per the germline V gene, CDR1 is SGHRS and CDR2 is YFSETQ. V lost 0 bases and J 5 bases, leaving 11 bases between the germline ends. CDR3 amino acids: CASSLVGGLETQYF. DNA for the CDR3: TGCGCCAGCAGCTTGGTTGGGGGCTTGGAGACCCAGTACTTC.

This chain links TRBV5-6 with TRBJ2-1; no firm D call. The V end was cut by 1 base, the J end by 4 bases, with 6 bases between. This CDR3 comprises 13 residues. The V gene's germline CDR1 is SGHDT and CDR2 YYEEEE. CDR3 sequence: CASSLSIYNEQFF. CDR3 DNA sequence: TGTGCCAGCAGCTTGAGTATTTACAATGAGCAGTTCTTC.

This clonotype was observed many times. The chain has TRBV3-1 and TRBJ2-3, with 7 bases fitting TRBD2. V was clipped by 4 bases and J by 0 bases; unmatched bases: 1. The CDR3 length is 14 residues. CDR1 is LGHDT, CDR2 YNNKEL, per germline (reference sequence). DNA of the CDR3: TGTGCCAGCAGCCCGGGGGGAAGCACAGATACGCAGTATTTT. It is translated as CASSPGGSTDTQYF.

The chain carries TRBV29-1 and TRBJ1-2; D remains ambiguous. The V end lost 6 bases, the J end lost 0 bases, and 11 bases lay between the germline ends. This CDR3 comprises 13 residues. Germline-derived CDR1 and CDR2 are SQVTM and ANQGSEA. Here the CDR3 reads CSVPGASNYGYTF. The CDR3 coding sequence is TGCAGCGTCCCCGGCGCTTCTAACTATGGCTACACCTTC.

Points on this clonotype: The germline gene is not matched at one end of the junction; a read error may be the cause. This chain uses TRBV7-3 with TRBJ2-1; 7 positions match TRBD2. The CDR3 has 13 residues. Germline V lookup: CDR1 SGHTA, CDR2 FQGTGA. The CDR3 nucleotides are TGTGCCAGCAGCTTGCTGGGGGGAGGGAGATTGTGGTTC. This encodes CASSLLGGGRLWF.

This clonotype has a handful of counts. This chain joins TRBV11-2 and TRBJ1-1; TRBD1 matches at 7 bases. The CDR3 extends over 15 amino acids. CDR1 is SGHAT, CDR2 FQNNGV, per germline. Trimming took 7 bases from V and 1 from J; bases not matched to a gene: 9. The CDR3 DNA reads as TGTGCCAGCACCCCAAGGGACAGCCCGAACACTGAAGCTTTCTTT. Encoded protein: CASTPRDSPNTEAFF.

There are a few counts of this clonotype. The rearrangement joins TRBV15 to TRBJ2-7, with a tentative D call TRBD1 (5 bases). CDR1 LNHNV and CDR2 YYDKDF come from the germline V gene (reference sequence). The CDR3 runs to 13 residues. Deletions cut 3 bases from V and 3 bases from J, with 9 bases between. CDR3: CATSRTVSYEQYF. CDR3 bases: TGTGCCACCAGCAGGACAGTAAGCTACGAGCAGTACTTC.

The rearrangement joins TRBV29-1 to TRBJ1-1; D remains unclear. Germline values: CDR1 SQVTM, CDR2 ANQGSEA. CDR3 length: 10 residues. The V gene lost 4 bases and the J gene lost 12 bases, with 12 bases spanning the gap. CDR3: CSVGDPRPFF. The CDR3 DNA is TGCAGCGTTGGTGACCCGAGGCCTTTCTTT.

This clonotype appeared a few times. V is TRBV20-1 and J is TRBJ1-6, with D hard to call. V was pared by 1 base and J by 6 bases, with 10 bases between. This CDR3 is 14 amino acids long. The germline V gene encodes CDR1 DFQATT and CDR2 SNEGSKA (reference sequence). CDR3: CSARVGLRNSPLHF. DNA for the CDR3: TGCAGTGCTAGAGTTGGGCTGCGTAATTCACCCCTCCACTTT.

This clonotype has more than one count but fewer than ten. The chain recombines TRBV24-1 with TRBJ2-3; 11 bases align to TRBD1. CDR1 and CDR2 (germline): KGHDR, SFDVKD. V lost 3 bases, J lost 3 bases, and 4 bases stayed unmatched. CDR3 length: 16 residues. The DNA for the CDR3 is TGTGCCACCAGTGATCCCGGGACAGGGGGAACAGATACGCAGTATTTT. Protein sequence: CATSDPGTGGTDTQYF.

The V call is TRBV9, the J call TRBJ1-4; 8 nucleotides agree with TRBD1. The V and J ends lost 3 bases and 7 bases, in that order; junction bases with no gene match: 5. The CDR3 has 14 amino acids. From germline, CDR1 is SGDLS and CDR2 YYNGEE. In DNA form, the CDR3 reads TGTGCCAGCAGCGCGACAGGGGTTCCTGAAAAACTGTTTTTT. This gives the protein CASSATGVPEKLFF.

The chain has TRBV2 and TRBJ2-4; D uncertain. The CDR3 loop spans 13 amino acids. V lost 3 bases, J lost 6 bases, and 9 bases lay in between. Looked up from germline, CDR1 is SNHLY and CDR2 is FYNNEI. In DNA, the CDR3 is TGTGCCAGCAGTGAGGGATTCGGAAACATTCAGTACTTC. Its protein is CASSEGFGNIQYF. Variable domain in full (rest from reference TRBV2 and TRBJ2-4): EPEVTQTPSHQVTQMGQEVILRCVPISNHLYFYWYRQILGQKVEFLVSFYNNEISEKSEIFDDQFSVERPDGSNFTLKIRSTKLEDSAMYFCASSEGFGNIQYFGAGTRLSVL.

CDR3 in DNA: TGCAGTGCCGAAAGCCCCGGGACAGGAAACAATGAGCAGTTCTTC. It is translated as CSAESPGTGNNEQFF. The rearrangement uses TRBV20-1 and TRBJ2-1; 8 positions match TRBD1. There are 15 residues in the CDR3. From germline, CDR1 is DFQATT and CDR2 SNEGSKA (reference sequence). The junction had 12 bases not matched to a gene; V was cut back by 6 bases and J by 5 bases.

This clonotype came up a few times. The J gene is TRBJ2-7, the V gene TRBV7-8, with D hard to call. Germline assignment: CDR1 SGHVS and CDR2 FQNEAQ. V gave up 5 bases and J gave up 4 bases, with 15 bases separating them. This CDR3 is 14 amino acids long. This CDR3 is CASSPRSQEYEQYF. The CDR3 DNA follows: TGTGCCAGCAGCCCTCGGTCCCAAGAATACGAGCAGTACTTC.

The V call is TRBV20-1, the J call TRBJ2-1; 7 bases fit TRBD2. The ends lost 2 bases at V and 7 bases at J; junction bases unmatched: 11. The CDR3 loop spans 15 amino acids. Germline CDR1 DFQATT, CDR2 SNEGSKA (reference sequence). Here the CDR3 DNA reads TGCAGTGCTAGAACCCTTCGCGGGAGCCTTAATGAGCAGTTCTTC. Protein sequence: CSARTLRGSLNEQFF.

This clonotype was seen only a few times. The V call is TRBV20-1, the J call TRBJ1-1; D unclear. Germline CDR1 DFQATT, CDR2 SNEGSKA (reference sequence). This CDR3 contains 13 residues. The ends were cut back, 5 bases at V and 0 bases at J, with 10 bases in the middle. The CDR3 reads CSAHSRLNTEAFF. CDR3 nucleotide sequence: TGCAGTGCTCACTCACGGTTGAACACTGAAGCTTTCTTT.

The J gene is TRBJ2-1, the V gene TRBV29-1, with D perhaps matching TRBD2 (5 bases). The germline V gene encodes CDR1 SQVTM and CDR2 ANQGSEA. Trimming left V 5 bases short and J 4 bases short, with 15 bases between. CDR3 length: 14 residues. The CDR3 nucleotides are TGCAGCGTTTCCGGACTTTCAACGTACAATGAGCAGTTCTTC. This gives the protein CSVSGLSTYNEQFF.

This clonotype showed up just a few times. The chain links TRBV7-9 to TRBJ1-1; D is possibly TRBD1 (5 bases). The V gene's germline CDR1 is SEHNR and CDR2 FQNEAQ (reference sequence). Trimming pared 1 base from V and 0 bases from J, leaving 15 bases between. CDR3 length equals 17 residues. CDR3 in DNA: TGTGCCAGCAGCTTAGGGGGGAAGCCCGGAATGAACACTGAAGCTTTCTTT. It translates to CASSLGGKPGMNTEAFF.

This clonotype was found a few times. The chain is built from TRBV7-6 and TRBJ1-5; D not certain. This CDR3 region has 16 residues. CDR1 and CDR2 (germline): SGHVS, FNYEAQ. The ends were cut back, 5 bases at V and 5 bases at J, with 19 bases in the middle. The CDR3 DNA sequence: TGTGCCAGCAGCGTGAAAAGAGTAGTCGACTATCAGCCCCAGCATTTT. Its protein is CASSVKRVVDYQPQHF.

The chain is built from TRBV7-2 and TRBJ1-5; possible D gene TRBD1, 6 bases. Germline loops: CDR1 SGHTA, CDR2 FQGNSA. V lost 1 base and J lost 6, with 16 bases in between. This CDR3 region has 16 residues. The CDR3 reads CASSLEGGRRSQPQHF. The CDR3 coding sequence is TGTGCCAGCAGCTTAGAGGGGGGCAGGAGGAGTCAGCCCCAGCATTTT. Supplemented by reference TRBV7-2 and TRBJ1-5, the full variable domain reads GAGVSQSPSNKVTEKGKDVELRCDPISGHTALYWYRQSLGQGLEFLIYFQGNSAPDKSGLPSDRFSAERTGGSVSTLTIQRTQQEDSAVYLCASSLEGGRRSQPQHFGDGTRLSIL.

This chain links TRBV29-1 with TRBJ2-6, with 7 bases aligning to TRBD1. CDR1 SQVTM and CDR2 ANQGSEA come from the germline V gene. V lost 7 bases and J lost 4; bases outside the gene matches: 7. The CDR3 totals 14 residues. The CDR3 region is CSAIGGAGANVLTF. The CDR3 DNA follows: TGCAGCGCTATAGGGGGCGCCGGGGCCAACGTCCTGACTTTC.

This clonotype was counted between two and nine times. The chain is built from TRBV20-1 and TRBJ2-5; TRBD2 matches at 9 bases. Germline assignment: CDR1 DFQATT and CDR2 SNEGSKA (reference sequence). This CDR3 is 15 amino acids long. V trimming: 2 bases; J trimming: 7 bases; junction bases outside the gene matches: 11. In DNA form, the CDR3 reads TGCAGTGCTAGACCCACCGGGACTAGCCGGGGGACCCAGTACTTC. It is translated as CSARPTGTSRGTQYF.

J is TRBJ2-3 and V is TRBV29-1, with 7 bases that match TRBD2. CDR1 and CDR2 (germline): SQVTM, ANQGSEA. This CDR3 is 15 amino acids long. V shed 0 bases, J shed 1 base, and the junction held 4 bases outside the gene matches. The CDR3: CSVEDGGSGTDTQYF. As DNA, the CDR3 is TGCAGCGTTGAAGACGGGGGGTCTGGCACAGATACGCAGTATTTT.

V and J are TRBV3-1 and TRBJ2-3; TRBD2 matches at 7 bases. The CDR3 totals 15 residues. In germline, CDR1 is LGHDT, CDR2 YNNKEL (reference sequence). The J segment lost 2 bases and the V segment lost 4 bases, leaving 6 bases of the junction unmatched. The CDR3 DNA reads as TGTGCCAGCAGCCGTACTAGCGCCTACACAGATACGCAGTATTTT. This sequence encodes CASSRTSAYTDTQYF.